These T cell receptor beta chains were read from a single sample in a study of blood T cell repertoires in COVID-19. This table comes from immunoSEQ multiplex PCR, and its TCRdb copy is limited to in-frame clones, with some not included. The sample holds under 130,000 clones; approximately 84% are singletons and the top ten take under 15%. The sequenced sample consisted of peripheral blood. These receptors were obtained from a human donor in a cohort sampled during active or convalescent COVID-19. CDR3s include the opening cysteine and the closing phenylalanine or tryptophan. The order of the fields is V gene, clone size, D gene, J gene, CDR3 DNA, CDR3 protein. D genes are given only for firm matches. Clone size appears in some rows only: once, few, many, or a class for an expanded clone.

V: TRBV5-1; size: -; D: -; J: TRBJ2-7; DNA: TGCGCCAGCAGTGGCGGCTATGGCTACGAGCAGTACTTC; CDR3: CASSGGYGYEQYF
V: TRBV21-1; size: -; D: -; J: TRBJ1-1; DNA: TGTGCCAGCAGCAATCGGGGTTTTCTAGGAACTGAAGCTTTCTTT; CDR3: CASSNRGFLGTEAFF
V: TRBV20-1; size: -; D: TRBD2; J: TRBJ2-1; DNA: TGCAGTGCTAGTTCCCGGCGGGGGGGCCTCTACAATGAGCAGTTCTTC; CDR3: CSASSRRGGLYNEQFF
V: TRBV5-1; size: -; D: -; J: TRBJ2-2; DNA: TGCGCCAGCAGCCTCCAAACAACGAACACCGGGGAGCTGTTTTTT; CDR3: CASSLQTTNTGELFF
V: TRBV5-6; size: few; D: TRBD2; J: TRBJ2-1; DNA: TGTGCCAGCAGCTTGGTGGTCTCGGGGGGTCACAATGAGCAGTTCTTC; CDR3: CASSLVVSGGHNEQFF
V: TRBV4-1; size: -; D: -; J: TRBJ2-3; DNA: TGCGCCAGCAGCCAAGAGTCCGCAAGAGCGCAGTATTTT; CDR3: CASSQESARAQYF
V: TRBV28; size: -; D: -; J: TRBJ1-1; DNA: TGTGCCAGCAGGCTCAGTGGCCCGACAACTTTCTTT; CDR3: CASRLSGPTTFF
V: TRBV7-2; size: few; D: TRBD1; J: TRBJ1-4; DNA: TGTGCCAGCAGCGCACAGGGGGGCACTAATGAAAAACTGTTTTTT; CDR3: CASSAQGGTNEKLFF
V: TRBV10-3; size: -; D: TRBD1; J: TRBJ2-1; DNA: TGTGCCATCAGTGAGTCGACAGGGGTATTAGATGAGCAGTTCTTC; CDR3: CAISESTGVLDEQFF
V: TRBV5-1; size: -; D: TRBD2; J: TRBJ2-2; DNA: TGCGCCAGCAGCCCCACCGGGACTAGGAACACCGGGGAGCTGTTTTTT; CDR3: CASSPTGTRNTGELFF
V: TRBV24-1; size: -; D: TRBD1; J: TRBJ2-1; DNA: TGTGCCACCAGTGATACTGACAGGGGACCAACCTACAATGAGCAGTTCTTC; CDR3: CATSDTDRGPTYNEQFF
V: TRBV4-1; size: once; D: -; J: TRBJ1-1; DNA: TGCGCCAGCAGCACCCCAAACGGGAACACTGAAGCTTTCTTT; CDR3: CASSTPNGNTEAFF
V: TRBV18; size: -; D: -; J: TRBJ2-2; DNA: TGTGCCAGCTCACGGCAGACTCTGAACACCGGGGAGCTGTTTTTT; CDR3: CASSRQTLNTGELFF
V: TRBV6-5; size: once; D: TRBD1; J: TRBJ2-1; DNA: TGTGCCAGCGATAGACAGGGGGGTTACAATGAGCAGTTCTTC; CDR3: CASDRQGGYNEQFF